This entry concerns a single T cell receptor beta chain. Its specificity is unknown. This likely comes from a read error, as the CDR3 has no conserved phenylalanine or tryptophan at its end. The data stem from a study of glioma-infiltrating T cells. Whole-study findings and limits: Only very few CDR3 sequences appeared in both tissue and blood. Gliomas, especially low-grade, showed above-expected tissue-blood divergence; non-neoplastic patients showed below.

Using RNA template, CDR3s of TCR alpha and beta were amplified with iRepertoire arm-PCR. Tissue mRNA or PBMC total RNA, roughly 100-400 ng, went into one-step reverse transcription and amplification. TCRdb processed the multiplex PCR reads anew with MiXCR; each CDR3 protein has one entry. The data contain over 100,000 distinct CDR3 sequences, around a quarter of them seen just once; the ten biggest clones take up roughly 30%. The CDR3 extends over 15 amino acids. The V end was cut by 1 base, the J end by 6 bases, with 12 bases between. The germline CDR1 and CDR2 sequences are KGHDR and SFDVKD. The clonotype comes from a human donor with low-grade glioma or glioblastoma, undergoing nonglioma brain surgery, or in good health (not recorded which). The source material was glioma tissue, nonneoplastic brain tissue, or PBMCs (not recorded which). This rearrangement joins TRBV24-1 to TRBJ2-1; D assignment may be TRBD1 or TRBD2 (6 bases each). The DNA of the CDR3 is TGTGCCACCAGTGATTTTCCGGGGGCGCGCAATGAGCAGTTCCTC. It yields the protein CATSDFPGARNEQFL.